A selection of T cell receptor beta chains follows, all from one sample in a study of blood T cell repertoires in COVID-19. This table comes from immunoSEQ multiplex PCR, and its TCRdb copy is limited to in-frame clones, with some not included. Found here are approximately 200,000 clones, about four fifths of them singletons; the top ten hold over 6.5%. Sequences were obtained from PBMCs or T cells enriched from blood (not recorded which). These receptors were taken from a man in his forties who had recovered from COVID-19. CDR3s leave out the opening cysteine and the closing phenylalanine or tryptophan. The order of the fields is V gene, CDR3 protein.

>TRBV7-9
ASSLEGSRIEKLF
>TRBV2
ASSERGRTEAF
>TRBV6-6
ASQEGQNTEAF
>TRBV2
ASSTGQVRSGGYT
>TRBV28
ASSFLALGTQY
>TRBV18
ASSPPSGSSSYNEQF
>TRBV20-1
SASSTGTYEQY
>TRBV7-9
ASSLRPGPSYNSPLH
>TRBV4-2
ASSPRVASGGTDTQY
>TRBV2
ASRVPGTGLSSYNSPLH
>TRBV6-2/TRBV6-3
ASSYGALLATQY
>TRBV28
ASSSDRGWTDTQY
>TRBV2
ASKGGVNYGYT
>TRBV4-1
ASSQAGGIFSTGGYT
>TRBV7-3
ASSADRTPNSPLH
>TRBV28
ASSLGGGDSPLH
>TRBV9
ASSERFWGHRQSNQPQH
>TRBV2
ASSELPGDSLRSPLH
>TRBV7-8
ASSDRDRGDYGYT
>TRBV7-2
ASSLSIKKETQY
>TRBV5-1
ASSLGLAGDNEQF
>TRBV11-2
ASSPRLADTQY
>TRBV19
ASSIGRWHEAF
>TRBV5-1
ASSFLAGEHYEQY
>TRBV11-2
ASSPRVGSGVRETQY
>TRBV2
ASNVGGTQPQH
>TRBV19
ASSTTGGRQPQH
>TRBV4-3
ASSQDFARNTEAF
>TRBV3-1/TRBV3-2
ASSRNVPGQGVYNEQF
>TRBV5-4
ASSSDGQGTGEQY
>TRBV21-1
ASSPPRTSGGARTDTQY
>TRBV7-9
ASSLTEGAGDTQY
>TRBV2
ASTSGGGTDTQY
>TRBV7-2
ASSPELAGNYGYT
>TRBV28
ASSVRQGYT
>TRBV11-2
ASSLLQGSNQPQH
>TRBV5-6
ASSLASGNTIY
>TRBV5-8
ASRRTWEYNTEAF
>TRBV30
AWSPFLTSGGTEQY
>TRBV5-8
ASSLGQGPPHGYT
>TRBV6-5
ASRLLQGWGNIQY
>TRBV15
ATSRDTVVGTQY
>TRBV30
ACDGGSYGYT
>TRBV4-3
ASSQDLASGGPKKQF
>TRBV30
AWSLSGAADTQY